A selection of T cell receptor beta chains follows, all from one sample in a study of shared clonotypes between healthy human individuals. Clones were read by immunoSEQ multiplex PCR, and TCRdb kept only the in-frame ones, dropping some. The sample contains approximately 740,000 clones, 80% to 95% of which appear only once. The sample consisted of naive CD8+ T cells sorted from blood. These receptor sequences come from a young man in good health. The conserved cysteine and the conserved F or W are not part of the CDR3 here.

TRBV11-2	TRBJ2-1	ASSLTSGPYNEQF
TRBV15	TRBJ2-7	ATSRDPTDGDYEQY
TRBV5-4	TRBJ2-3	ASSNRIEPDTQY
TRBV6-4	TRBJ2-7	ASSNSGTSGGAY
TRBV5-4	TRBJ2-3	ATTPEGTYTDTQY
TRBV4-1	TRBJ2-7	ASSQDPGNEQY
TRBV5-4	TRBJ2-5	ASSFWGGHQETQY
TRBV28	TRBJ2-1	ASSFWDSAYNEQF
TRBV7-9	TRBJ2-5	ASSQVWETQY
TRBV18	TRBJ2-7	ASSPPGVPHEQY
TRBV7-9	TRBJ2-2	ASSEGWGELF
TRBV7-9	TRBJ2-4	ASSSTGTGALIAKNIQY
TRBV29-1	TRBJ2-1	SVEAGGTGEQF
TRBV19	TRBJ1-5	ASHRGRIYSNQPQH
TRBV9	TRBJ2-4	ASGPGGMAKNIQY
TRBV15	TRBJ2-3	ATSRGVLGTDTQY
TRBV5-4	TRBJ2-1	ASSLGLYSYNEQF
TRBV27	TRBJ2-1	ASSSGLAGISYNEQF
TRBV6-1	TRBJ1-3	ASSEGGSGGNTIY
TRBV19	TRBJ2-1	ASSIRQGRFPYNEQF
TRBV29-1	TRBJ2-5	SVGRLSRGETQY
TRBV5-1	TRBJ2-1	ASSQGNEQF
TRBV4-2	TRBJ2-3	ASSQAVADTQY
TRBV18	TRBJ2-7	ASSPPGLYYEQY
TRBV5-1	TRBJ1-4	ASSLRAGDEKLF
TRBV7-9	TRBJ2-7	ASSLPGGGARSYEQY
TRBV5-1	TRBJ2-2	ASSDPTGIGSTGELF
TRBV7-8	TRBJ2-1	ASTLYEGHEQF
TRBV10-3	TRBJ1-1	AITLGVGGGNTEAF
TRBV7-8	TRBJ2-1	ASSLATSGSNEQF
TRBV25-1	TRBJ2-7	ASRGTESYEQY
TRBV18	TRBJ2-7	ASRSGLVSYEQY
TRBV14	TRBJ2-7	ASSPTGHPTYEQY
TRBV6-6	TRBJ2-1	ASSYSPSGINNEQF
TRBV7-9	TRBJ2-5	ASSTPRGQETQY
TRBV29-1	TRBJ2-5	SVVPQGLAGGRETQY
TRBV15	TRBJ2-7	ATSSGTSGLDFYEQY
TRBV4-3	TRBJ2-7	ASSQDQQAAAISGEQY
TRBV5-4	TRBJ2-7	ASSSGTTNYEQY
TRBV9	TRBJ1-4	ASSGDRTNEKLF